A single sample is the source of the 6 T cell receptor beta chains below, sequenced in a study of regulatory T cells in long-lasting Graves disease. Regarding time point: persistent/refractory GD, antithyroid drugs over 5 years with positive TRAb. The TCR library was made from RNA extracted from PBMCs. With iRepertoire HTBI primers and Arm-PCR of CDR3 regions, TCR beta libraries were built. TCRdb re-analysed the multiplex PCR reads in MiXCR, keeping a single row per CDR3 protein. Of 250,000 to 300,000 distinct CDR3 sequences detected, 20% to 25% appear once; the ten largest clones hold roughly 50%. The material sequenced was peripheral blood mononuclear cells (PBMCs), taken when the disease was refractory, from a patient treated with antithyroid drugs. These receptors were obtained from a female donor with Graves disease.

In DNA, the CDR3 is TGTGCCAGCAGCTTAGATCCTGGGGCCGGTCAGCCCCAGCATTTT. Amino acids: CASSLDPGAGQPQHF. The chain employs TRBV11-2 and TRBJ1-5, with TRBD1 as a possible D gene (5 bases). This CDR3 comprises 15 residues. V lost 0 bases to trimming and J lost 6 bases, with 12 bases between them. CDR1 and CDR2 from the germline V gene are SGHAT and FQNNGV. The whole variable domain, remainder taken from reference TRBV11-2 and TRBJ1-5, is EAGVAQSPRYKIIEKRQSVAFWCNPISGHATLYWYQQILGQGPKLLIQFQNNGVVDDSQLPKDRFSAERLKGVDSTLKIQPAKLEDSAVYLCASSLDPGAGQPQHFGDGTRLSIL.

In this sample, this clonotype turned up a few times. Here the CDR3 reads CASRVGGSGNTIYF. For the CDR3, the DNA is TGTGCCAGCAGGGTAGGAGGCTCTGGAAACACCATATATTTT. The chain carries TRBV6-1 and TRBJ1-3; D gene ambiguous. Trimming pared 6 bases from V and 0 bases from J, leaving 9 bases between. Germline CDR1 and CDR2: MNHNS and SASEGT. The CDR3 consists of 14 residues.

This clonotype was detected ten times or more. The chain combines TRBV28 with TRBJ1-2; possible D gene TRBD1, 5 bases. CDR1 MDHEN and CDR2 SYDVKM come from the germline V gene. Trimming took off 4 bases at V and 5 bases at J, with 5 bases between the two ends. This CDR3 has 11 residues. DNA for the CDR3: TGTGCCAGCAGTTGGGGGTATGGCTACACCTTC. Amino acids: CASSWGYGYTF.

In this sample, this clonotype turned up many times. J is TRBJ1-1 and V is TRBV27, with unresolved D. CDR3 length: 13 residues. The germline CDR1 and CDR2 sequences are MNHEY and SMNVEV (reference sequence). V lost 2 bases and J lost 5, with 9 bases in between. The CDR3 protein is CASSLNPPTEAFF. CDR3 DNA sequence: TGTGCCAGCAGTTTAAACCCCCCGACTGAAGCTTTCTTT.

Concerning this clonotype itself: This may be a read error: a much more frequent sequence differs by one nucleotide. The chain couples TRBV7-2 to TRBJ2-7; 7 bases match TRBD1. V dropped 5 bases and J dropped 0; count of bases not matched to a gene: 7. This CDR3 has 15 residues. Per the germline V gene, CDR1 is SGHTA and CDR2 is FQGNSA. The CDR3 DNA reads as TGTGCCAGCAGCCAGGGACAGATGGGCTCCTACGAGCAGTACTTC. Amino acids: CASSQGQMGSYEQYF.

This clonotype came up many times. The chain combines TRBV30 with TRBJ2-7, with unresolved D. Trimming removed 0 bases from V and 4 bases from J, with 7 bases in between. This CDR3 is 12 amino acids long. Germline values: CDR1 GTSNPN, CDR2 SVGIG (reference sequence). CDR3 sequence reads: CAWSVEEYEQYF. In DNA, the CDR3 is TGTGCCTGGAGTGTAGAGGAATACGAGCAGTACTTC.